The T cell receptor (beta chain) described here comes from a study of response to subunit inactivated influenza vaccine. Whole-study results and caveats: T cells newly recruited by each seasonal influenza vaccination are few, the authors suggested.

The CDR3 extends over 12 amino acids. CDR1 and CDR2 from the germline V gene are SGHTA and FQGNSA. Trimming stripped 6 bases from V and 3 bases from J, with 6 bases between. TCRdb used MiXCR to reprocess the RT-PCR reads, holding one entry per CDR3 protein. The table shows 550,000 to 600,000 distinct CDR3 sequences, with 10% to 15% occurring only once. This clonotype was seen repeatedly, ten times or more. No antigen is known for it. The rearrangement uses TRBV7-2 and TRBJ2-1; D ambiguous. The source was PBMCs from blood, collected on the day of vaccination. The TCR originated in a man between 50 and 59 years old who received an inactivated influenza vaccine. CDR3 sequence: CASSSGYNEQFF. In nucleotides, the CDR3 is TGTGCCAGCAGTTCTGGCTACAATGAGCAGTTCTTC.